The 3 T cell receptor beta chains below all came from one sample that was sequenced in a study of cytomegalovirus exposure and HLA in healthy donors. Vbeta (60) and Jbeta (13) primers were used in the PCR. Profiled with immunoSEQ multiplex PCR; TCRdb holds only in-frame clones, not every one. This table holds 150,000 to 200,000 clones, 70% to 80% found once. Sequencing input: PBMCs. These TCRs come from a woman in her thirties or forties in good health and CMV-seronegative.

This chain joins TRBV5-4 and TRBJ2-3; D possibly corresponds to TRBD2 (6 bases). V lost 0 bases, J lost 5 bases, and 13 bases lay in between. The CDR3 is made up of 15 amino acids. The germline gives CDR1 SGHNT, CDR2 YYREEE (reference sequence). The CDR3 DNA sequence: TGTGCCAGCAGCTTGGAGGGACTGGTAGGAGATACGCAGTATTTT. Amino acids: CASSLEGLVGDTQYF.

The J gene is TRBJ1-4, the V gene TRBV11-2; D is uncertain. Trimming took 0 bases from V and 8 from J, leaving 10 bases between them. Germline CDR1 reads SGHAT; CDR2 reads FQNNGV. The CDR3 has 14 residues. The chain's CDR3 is CASSLETQREKLFF. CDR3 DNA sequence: TGTGCCAGCAGCTTAGAAACCCAGCGGGAAAAACTGTTTTTT.

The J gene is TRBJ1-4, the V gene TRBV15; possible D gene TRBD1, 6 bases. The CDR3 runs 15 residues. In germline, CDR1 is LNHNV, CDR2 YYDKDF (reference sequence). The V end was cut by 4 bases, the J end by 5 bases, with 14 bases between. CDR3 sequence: CATSKDSQLNEKLFF. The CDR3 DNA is TGTGCCACCAGCAAGGACAGCCAACTAAATGAAAAACTGTTTTTT.